Below are 17 T cell receptor beta chains sequenced from a single sample in a study of beta chain features in type 1 diabetes. Isolated RNA was reverse transcribed in full, so expressed TCRB transcripts were sequenced. Repertoires were generated with immunoSEQ multiplex PCR, while TCRdb's copy carries only in-frame clones and drops some. This table has 250,000 to 350,000 clones, 14% appearing once. Sequencing input: central memory CD4+ T cells from blood. Source of these receptors: a man aged 25 to 45 in good health.

The V and J genes are TRBV11-2 and TRBJ2-3; D is undetermined. CDR1 SGHAT and CDR2 FQNNGV come from the germline V gene. The length of the CDR3 is 14 residues. The V end lost 3 bases, the J end lost 3 bases, and 10 bases lay between the germline ends. CDR3 in DNA: TGTGCCAGCAGCTTTGAGGATTCGACAGATACGCAGTATTTT. Encoded protein: CASSFEDSTDTQYF.

This chain uses TRBV7-3 with TRBJ1-2; D is ambiguous. There are 15 residues in the CDR3. V was cut by 1 base and J by 8 bases, with 17 bases left in between. Germline V gene sequence: CDR1 SGHTA, CDR2 FQGTGA. CDR3: CASSLNAGSNEGYTF. The CDR3 DNA reads as TGTGCCAGCAGCTTAAATGCGGGCTCCAACGAGGGCTACACCTTC.

This clone was detected only a few times. This chain links TRBV7-2 with TRBJ1-5; D call uncertain. The CDR3 spans 15 residues. The germline CDR1 and CDR2 sequences are SGHTA and FQGNSA. V was pared by 1 base and J by 7 bases, with 14 bases between. The CDR3 nucleotides read TGTGCCAGCAGCTTAGAACCACAGTTGGGGCAGCCCCAGCATTTT. This gives the protein CASSLEPQLGQPQHF.

This sequence joins TRBV7-9 and TRBJ2-7; perhaps TRBD2 as D (6 bases). Germline CDR1 is SEHNR and CDR2 is FQNEAQ (reference sequence). This CDR3 has 15 amino acids. The germline V and J ends were trimmed by 5 bases and 0 bases, with 14 bases remaining between them. The CDR3 sequence: CASSPEGTRSYEQYV. CDR3 in DNA: TGTGCCAGCAGCCCAGAAGGGACTCGCTCCTACGAGCAGTACGTC.

This clone showed up just a few times. The chain recombines TRBV20-1 with TRBJ2-4; either TRBD1 or TRBD2 may fit D (5 bases each). From germline, CDR1 is DFQATT and CDR2 SNEGSKA (reference sequence). The CDR3 runs 11 residues. The V end lost 4 bases, the J end lost 7 bases, and 8 bases lay between the germline ends. The CDR3 spells CSAIGDNIQYF. CDR3 coding DNA: TGCAGTGCTATAGGGGACAACATTCAGTACTTC.

This clone was observed many times. The chain joins TRBV4-1 to TRBJ2-3; D may be TRBD2 (5 bases). Trimming removed 1 base from V and 1 base from J, with 15 bases in between. CDR1 MGHRA and CDR2 YSYEKL come from the germline V gene. This CDR3 spans 17 amino acids. CDR3 DNA sequence: TGCGCCAGCAGCCAAGTAGGTCGGGAACCCGGCACAGATACGCAGTATTTT. It codes for CASSQVGREPGTDTQYF.

This clone was seen just once. The CDR3 coding sequence is TGTGCCAGCAGCTCGCGGACAGGGTTGGACTATGGCTACACCTTC. Protein: CASSSRTGLDYGYTF. The J gene is TRBJ1-2, the V gene TRBV13, with 8 bases matching TRBD1. The ends lost 4 bases at V and 3 bases at J; junction bases unmatched: 7. Germline CDR1 is PRHDT and CDR2 is FYEKMQ (reference sequence). CDR3 length: 15 amino acids.

This clone was observed a handful of times. The chain uses TRBV6-6 and TRBJ2-7, with 7 nucleotides matching TRBD1. Looked up from germline, CDR1 is MNHNY and CDR2 is SVGAGI (reference sequence). The CDR3 runs 13 residues. J gave up 6 bases and V 6 bases, and 8 bases lay outside the gene matches. This chain's CDR3 is CASRGGQVPEQYV. In DNA, the CDR3 is TGTGCCAGCAGGGGCGGACAGGTTCCCGAGCAGTACGTC.

The CDR3 here is CASSQTRQGTNGYTF. CDR3 bases: TGTGCCAGTAGTCAAACGAGACAGGGAACGAATGGCTACACCTTC. The chain uses TRBV19 and TRBJ1-2; TRBD1 matches 7 bases. Germline CDR1 LNHDA, CDR2 SQIVND (reference sequence). V was pared by 5 bases and J by 6 bases, with 12 bases of the junction left unmatched. The CDR3 covers 15 residues.

This clone was seen a few times. The rearrangement links TRBV2 to TRBJ2-1; TRBD2 agrees at 10 bases. CDR3 length: 15 residues. V lost 5 bases to trimming and J lost 7 bases; unmatched junction nucleotides: 8. Germline V gene lookup returns CDR1 SNHLY and CDR2 FYNNEI. CDR3 DNA: TGTGCCAGCAGTCCCAGCGGGAGGGCCGGGAATGAGCAGTTCTTC. Translating it yields CASSPSGRAGNEQFF. Combining the CDR3 with reference TRBV2 and TRBJ2-1 gives the whole variable domain EPEVTQTPSHQVTQMGQEVILRCVPISNHLYFYWYRQILGQKVEFLVSFYNNEISEKSEIFDDQFSVERPDGSNFTLKIRSTKLEDSAMYFCASSPSGRAGNEQFFGPGTRLTVL.

The V call is TRBV19, the J call TRBJ2-1, with 13 bases lining up with TRBD2. Germline assignment: CDR1 LNHDA and CDR2 SQIVND (reference sequence). The CDR3 runs 15 residues. V shed 7 bases and J 4 bases; nucleotides not matched to a gene: 4. DNA of the CDR3: TGTGCCAGTAATCGACTAGCGGGGGGTTACAATGAGCAGTTCTTC. Amino acids: CASNRLAGGYNEQFF.

This sequence joins TRBV29-1 and TRBJ1-3; 8 positions match TRBD1. Germline-derived CDR1 and CDR2 are SQVTM and ANQGSEA. Losses at the gene ends were 0 bases for V and 5 bases for J; bases not matched to a gene: 6. This CDR3 is built from 15 residues. CDR3 nucleotides: TGCAGCGTTGAAGATCGCGGCAGGGGGCGAAACACCATATATTTT. It specifies CSVEDRGRGRNTIYF.

This clone was observed a handful of times. This chain links TRBV5-8 with TRBJ1-5; D call uncertain. Between the trimmed V and J ends, which lost 2 bases and 7 bases, there was a span of 13 bases. Germline CDR1 and CDR2: SGHTS and YDEGEE. The CDR3 extends over 14 amino acids. For the CDR3, the DNA is TGTGCCAGCAGCTTCGGGTTCTTGGGACAGCCCCAGCATTTT. Translation: CASSFGFLGQPQHF.

The chain has TRBV11-2 and TRBJ1-1; TRBD1 is a possible D gene (5 bases). The ends were cut back, 0 bases at V and 10 bases at J, with 12 bases in the middle. This CDR3 spans 13 amino acids. Germline V lookup: CDR1 SGHAT, CDR2 FQNNGV. The CDR3 is CASSLDVRGLAFF. CDR3 DNA: TGTGCCAGCAGCTTAGATGTCCGGGGGTTAGCTTTCTTT.

This clone showed up many times. This chain uses TRBV30 with TRBJ2-7, with D possibly TRBD2 on 6 matching bases. Per germline, CDR1 GTSNPN and CDR2 SVGIG (reference sequence). CDR3 length equals 15 residues. V lost 2 bases, J lost 7 bases, and 21 bases lay in between. The CDR3 loop reads CAWSPTTLARGEQYV. The CDR3 bases are TGTGCCTGGAGTCCGACGACTCTAGCGCGAGGGGAGCAGTACGTC.

J is TRBJ2-7 and V is TRBV5-1; D gene unclear. The V gene's germline CDR1 is SGHRS and CDR2 YFSETQ. The V end was cut by 1 base, the J end by 1 base, with 9 bases between. CDR3 length: 14 amino acids. The CDR3 reads CASSLIDESYEQYF. DNA of the CDR3: TGCGCCAGCAGCTTGATAGACGAATCCTACGAGCAGTACTTC.

This chain joins TRBV7-9 and TRBJ2-1; weak D call: TRBD1 (6 bases). V was trimmed by 5 bases and J by 11 bases, leaving 13 bases between them. The CDR3 loop spans 12 amino acids. The germline V gene has CDR1 SEHNR and CDR2 FQNEAQ (reference sequence). CDR3 nucleotide sequence: TGTGCCAGCAGCCTGGACAGCGAAAAGCAGTTCTTC. Translated, it gives CASSLDSEKQFF.